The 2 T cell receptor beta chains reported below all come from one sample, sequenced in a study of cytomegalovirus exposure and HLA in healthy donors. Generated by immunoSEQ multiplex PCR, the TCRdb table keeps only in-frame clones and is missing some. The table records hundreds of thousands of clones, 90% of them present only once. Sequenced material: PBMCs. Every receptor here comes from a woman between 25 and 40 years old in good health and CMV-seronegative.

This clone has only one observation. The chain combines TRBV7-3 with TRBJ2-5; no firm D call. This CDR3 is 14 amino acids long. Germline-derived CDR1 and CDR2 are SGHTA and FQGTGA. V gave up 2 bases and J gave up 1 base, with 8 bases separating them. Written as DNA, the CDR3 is TGTGCCAGCAGCTTATCACCAGTCCAAGAGACCCAGTACTTC. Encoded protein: CASSLSPVQETQYF. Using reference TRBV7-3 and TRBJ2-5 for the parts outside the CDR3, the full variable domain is GAGVSQTPSNKVTEKGKYVELRCDPISGHTALYWYRQSLGQGPEFLIYFQGTGAADDSGLPNDRFFAVRPEGSVSTLKIQRTERGDSAVYLCASSLSPVQETQYFGPGTRLLVL.

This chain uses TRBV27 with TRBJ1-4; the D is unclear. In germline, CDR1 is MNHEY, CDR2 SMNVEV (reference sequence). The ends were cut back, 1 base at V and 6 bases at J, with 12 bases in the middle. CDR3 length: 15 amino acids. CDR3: CASSLYAGFDEKLFF. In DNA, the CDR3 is TGTGCCAGCAGTTTATACGCCGGGTTTGATGAAAAACTGTTTTTT.